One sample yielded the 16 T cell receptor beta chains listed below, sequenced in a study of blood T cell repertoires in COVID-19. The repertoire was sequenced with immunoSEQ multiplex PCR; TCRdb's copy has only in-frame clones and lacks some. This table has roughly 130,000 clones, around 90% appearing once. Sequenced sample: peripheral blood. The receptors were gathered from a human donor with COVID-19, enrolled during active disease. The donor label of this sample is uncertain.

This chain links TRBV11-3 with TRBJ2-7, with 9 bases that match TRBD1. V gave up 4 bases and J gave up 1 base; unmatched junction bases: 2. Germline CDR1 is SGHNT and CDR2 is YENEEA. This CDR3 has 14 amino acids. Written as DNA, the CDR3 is TGTGCCAGCAGCTCCGGGACAGGGTCCTACGAGCAGTACTTC. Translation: CASSSGTGSYEQYF. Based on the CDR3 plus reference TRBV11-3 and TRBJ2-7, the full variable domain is EAGVVQSPRYKIIEKKQPVAFWCNPISGHNTLYWYLQNLGQGPELLIRYENEEAVDDSQLPKDRFSAERLKGVDSTLKIQPAELGDSAVYLCASSSGTGSYEQYFGPGTRLTVT.

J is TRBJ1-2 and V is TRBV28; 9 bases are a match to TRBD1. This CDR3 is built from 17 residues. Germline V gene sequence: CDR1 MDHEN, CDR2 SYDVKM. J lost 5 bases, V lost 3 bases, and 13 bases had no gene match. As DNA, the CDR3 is TGTGCCAGCAGTTTCTCCGGACAGGGGCCGAACGGGTATGGCTACACCTTC. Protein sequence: CASSFSGQGPNGYGYTF.

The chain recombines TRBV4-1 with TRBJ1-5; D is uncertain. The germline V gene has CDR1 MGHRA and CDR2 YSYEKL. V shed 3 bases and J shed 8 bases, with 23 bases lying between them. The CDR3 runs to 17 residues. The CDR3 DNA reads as TGCGCCAGCAGCCAGGGCCCTAATCCCCCTCTCGTGAAGCCCCAGCATTTT. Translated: CASSQGPNPPLVKPQHF.

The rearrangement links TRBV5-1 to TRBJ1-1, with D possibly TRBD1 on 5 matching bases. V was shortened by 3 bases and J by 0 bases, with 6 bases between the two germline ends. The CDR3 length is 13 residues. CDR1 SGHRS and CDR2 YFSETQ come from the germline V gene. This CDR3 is CASSSTVNTEAFF. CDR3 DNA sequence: TGCGCCAGCAGCTCGACAGTGAACACTGAAGCTTTCTTT.

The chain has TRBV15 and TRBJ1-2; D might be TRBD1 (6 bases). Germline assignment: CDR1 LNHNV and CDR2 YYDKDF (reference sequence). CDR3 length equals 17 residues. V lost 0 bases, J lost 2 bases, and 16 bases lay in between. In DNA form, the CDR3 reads TGTGCCACCAGCAGAGATGGTTCTCTGGGGGCCAACTATGGCTACACCTTC. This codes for CATSRDGSLGANYGYTF.

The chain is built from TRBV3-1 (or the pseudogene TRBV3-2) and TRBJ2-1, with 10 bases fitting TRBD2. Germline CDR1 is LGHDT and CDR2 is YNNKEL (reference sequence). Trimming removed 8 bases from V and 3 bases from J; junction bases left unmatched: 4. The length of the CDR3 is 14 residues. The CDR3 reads CASGLAGDYNEQFF. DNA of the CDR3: TGTGCCAGCGGTCTAGCGGGGGACTACAATGAGCAGTTCTTC.

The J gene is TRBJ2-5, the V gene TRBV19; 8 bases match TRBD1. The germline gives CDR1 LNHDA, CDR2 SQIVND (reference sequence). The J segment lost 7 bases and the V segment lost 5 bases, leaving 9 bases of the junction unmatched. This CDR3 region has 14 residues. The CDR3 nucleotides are TGTGCCAGTAGTGCCGACAGGGGTCCGGGGACCCAGTACTTC. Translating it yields CASSADRGPGTQYF.

The CDR3 DNA reads TGTGCCACCAGCAGAGATCGGGATTTAAAATATGAAAAACTGTTTTTT. Translation: CATSRDRDLKYEKLFF. The V and J genes are TRBV15 and TRBJ1-4; D call uncertain. Trimming took off 0 bases at V and 6 bases at J, with 14 bases between the two ends. Germline loops: CDR1 LNHNV, CDR2 YYDKDF (reference sequence). The CDR3 covers 16 residues.

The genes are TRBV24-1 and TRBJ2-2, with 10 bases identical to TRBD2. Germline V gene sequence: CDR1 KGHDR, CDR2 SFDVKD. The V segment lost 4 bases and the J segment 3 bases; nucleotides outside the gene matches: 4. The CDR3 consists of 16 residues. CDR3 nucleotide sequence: TGTGCCACCAGTGACGCTAGCGGGAGAGACACCGGGGAGCTGTTTTTT. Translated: CATSDASGRDTGELFF.

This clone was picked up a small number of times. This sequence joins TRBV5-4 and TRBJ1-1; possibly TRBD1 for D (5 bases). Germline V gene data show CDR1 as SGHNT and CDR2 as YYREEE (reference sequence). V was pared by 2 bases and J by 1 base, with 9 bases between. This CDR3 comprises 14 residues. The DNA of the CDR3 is TGTGCCAGCAGCTTAAGGACACCGAACACTGAAGCTTTCTTT. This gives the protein CASSLRTPNTEAFF.

Here the CDR3 DNA reads TGTGCCAGCAGAGTAGCGGGGGGGCCTGTGGATGAGCAGTTCTTC. It codes for CASRVAGGPVDEQFF. This chain links TRBV6-5 with TRBJ2-1, with 11 positions matching TRBD2. The V segment lost 6 bases and the J segment 8 bases; nucleotides outside the gene matches: 9. This CDR3 contains 15 residues. Germline values: CDR1 MNHEY, CDR2 SVGAGI.

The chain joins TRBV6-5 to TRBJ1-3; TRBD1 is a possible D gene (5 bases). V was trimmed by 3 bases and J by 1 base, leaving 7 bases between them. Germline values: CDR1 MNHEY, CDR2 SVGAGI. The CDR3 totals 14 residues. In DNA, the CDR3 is TGTGCCAGCAGTTATTCAGGGTCTGGAAACACCATATATTTT. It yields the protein CASSYSGSGNTIYF.

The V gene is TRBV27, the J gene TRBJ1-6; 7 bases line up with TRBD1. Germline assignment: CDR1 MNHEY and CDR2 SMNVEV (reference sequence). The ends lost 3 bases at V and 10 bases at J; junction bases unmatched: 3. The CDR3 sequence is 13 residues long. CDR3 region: CASSFRGESPLHF. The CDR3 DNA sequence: TGTGCCAGCAGTTTCAGGGGGGAATCACCCCTCCACTTT.

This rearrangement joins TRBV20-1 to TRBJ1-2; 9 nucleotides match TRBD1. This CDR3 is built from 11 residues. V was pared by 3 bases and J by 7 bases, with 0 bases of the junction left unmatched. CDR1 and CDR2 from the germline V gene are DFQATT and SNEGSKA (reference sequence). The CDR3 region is CSARTGGGYTF. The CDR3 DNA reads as TGCAGTGCTAGGACAGGGGGTGGCTACACCTTC.

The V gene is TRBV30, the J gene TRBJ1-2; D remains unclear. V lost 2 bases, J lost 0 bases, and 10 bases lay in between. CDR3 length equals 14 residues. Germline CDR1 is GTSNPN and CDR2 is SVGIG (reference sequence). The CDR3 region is CAWSRGGPNYGYTF. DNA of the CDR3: TGTGCCTGGAGTCGGGGAGGGCCTAACTATGGCTACACCTTC.

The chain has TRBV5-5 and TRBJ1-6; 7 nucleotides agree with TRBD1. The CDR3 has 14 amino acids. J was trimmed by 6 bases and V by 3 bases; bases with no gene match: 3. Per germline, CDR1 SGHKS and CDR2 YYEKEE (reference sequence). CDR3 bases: TGTGCCAGCAGCTCGAGACAGGGTAATTCACCCCTCCACTTT. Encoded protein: CASSSRQGNSPLHF.